This record looks at one T cell receptor beta chain sequence and its context. Its antigen target is currently unknown. Per-nucleotide qualities are absent, and no much larger clonotype sits a single base away. To prepare the library, PCR was applied. DNA from cultured CD4+ T cells was subjected to TCR sequencing with the Oncomine TCR Beta short-read assay at the Johns Hopkins FTIC core. The QIAamp micro DNA kit was used to extract genomic DNA from the cultured CD4+ T cells. Oncomine TCR Beta libraries from cultured CD4+ T cells were pooled with unique dual indexes and sequenced on an Illumina iSeq 100. In the authors' own workflow: Non-productive sequences were filtered out, and CDR3s that did not start with C, did not end with F or W, or were shorter than 7 amino acids were discarded. Antigen-specific clonotypes were identified with the MANAFEST web application by comparing peptide-stimulated wells with reference and other culture wells. Positive clones required FDR below 0.05, an odds ratio above 5, and productive frequency above 0.1% in at least two of three replicate wells. Clonotypes that were significantly expanded in both SARS-CoV-2 spike wells and at least one common cold coronavirus spike condition were defined as cross-reactive. CDR3 homology was assessed with Levenshtein distances (stringdist) and unrooted phylogenetic trees (ape) in R version 3.6.1. Starting from the raw public reads, TCRdb applied fastp trimming at Q25, assembled clones with MiXCR and retained in-frame beta chains. Each CDR3 protein gets just one entry, which takes the most common genes and DNA from the rows behind it. The V and J calls and clone size come from TCRdb's table, not from the authors' own analysis. The sample table shows about 8,400 distinct CDR3 sequences, and about 56% are seen once. The top ten hold less than 40% of the sample.

The sample's treatment or condition, from its label and the paper: approximately nine-day PBMC culture with coronavirus spike peptide pools or control peptides (ViraFEST assay). To expand antigen-specific T cells with peptide pools and then pick out the expanded clonotypes through TCR sequencing, the study relied on the ViraFEST assay. The positive SARS-CoV-2 PCR tests of the convalescent patients were dated from March to December 2020, before the Alpha, Beta and Delta variants emerged in the United States. Each well held about 2.2 million PBMCs cultured in IMDM containing around 5% human AB serum and approximately 9.4 IU/ml IL-2, with approximately 9.2 ug/ml peptide pools added. Half of the culture medium was replaced with fresh IL-2-containing medium on days 3 and 7. Once the cells had been in culture for around ten days, the EasySep CD4+ T cell isolation kit was used to isolate CD4+ T cells by negative selection. Ficoll-Paque Plus gradient centrifugation was used to isolate PBMCs from whole blood, and the isolated PBMCs were then either used fresh or cryopreserved at -140C. Each culture condition was generally run in triplicate wells.

The data are from a study of vaccination and CD4 T cells after COVID-19 (dated by TCRdb to the early 2020s). Broadly, across the study: Convalescent patients had a positive SARS-CoV-2 result on nasal swab PCR, and of these patients, some 10 had mild disease and one had severe disease. The convalescent cohort comprised six males and four females, including two Hispanic individuals, seven Caucasians, two Asians and one multiracial person. Participants received two doses of either the Pfizer-BioNTech BNT162b2 vaccine (n=8) or the Moderna mRNA-1273 vaccine (n=2). Post-COVID blood samples were collected from convalescent patients a median of roughly 100 days after diagnosis, with a range of about 35 to 161 days. The time from the second vaccine dose to post-vaccine blood sampling had a median of roughly 72 days and ranged from roughly 12 to 241 days. For stimulating the cultures, overlapping spike peptide pools were used, derived from SARS-CoV-2 as well as from the common cold coronaviruses HCoV-NL63, HCoV-OC43 and HCoV-229E. As controls, cultures received a CEFX viral epitope pool (the positive control), an HIV-1 Nef peptide pool (the negative control), or no peptide at all. In roughly nine COVID-19 convalescent patients and a few infection-naive healthy vaccine recipients, the spike-specific CD4+ TCR repertoire before mRNA vaccination was compared with the repertoire after mRNA vaccination.

The germline V gene encodes CDR1 DFQATT and CDR2 SNEGSKA (reference sequence). The germline ends are 21 bases apart after V is trimmed by 6 bases and J by 7 bases. The CDR3, cysteine through phenylalanine, is 14 amino acids long. Only the CDR3 DNA is retained, 42 bases long and in frame from the first base. General findings and caveats noted by the study authors: An increase in the median number of SARS-CoV-2-reactive clonotypes from approximately 23 after infection to roughly 38 after vaccination was observed, but the change was not found to be significant. Nearly all vaccine-specific clones in convalescent patients (304 of 307) were mono-reactive for SARS-CoV-2 spike rather than cross-reactive with common cold coronaviruses. In convalescent patients, a median around 84% of post-vaccine SARS-CoV-2-reactive clones were detected only after vaccination, and vaccine-specific priming was suggested by this finding. The number of convalescent patients in the study was relatively small, and the study did not examine early timepoints following natural infection.

Sequenced sample: CD4+ T cells from blood, cultured in vitro. The chain links TRBV20-1 with TRBJ1-1, with an unclear D gene assignment. This receptor was identified in a human donor who had recovered from COVID-19. In nucleotides, the sequence is TGCAGTGCCCCAACGGGCAGCCCGCATAGTGAAGCTTTCTTT. The resulting protein is CSAPTGSPHSEAFF.